Shown below are 5 T cell receptor beta chains from a single sample sequenced in a study of Ad26.COV2.S vaccination and SARS-CoV-2 variants. Sequenced by immunoSEQ multiplex PCR; TCRdb stores in-frame clones only, minus some. The data contain some 300,000 clones, around four fifths of them singletons. Treatment in this sample: about 20 received Ad26.COV2.S at low or high dose, single or two shots; several received placebo; per-sample allocation not given. All samples were drawn on day 63, counting from the first vaccine or placebo injection. The sample was peripheral blood, taken in a trial of Ad26.COV2.S vaccine versus placebo. The source is a person aged 18-65 years who received the Ad26.COV2.S COVID-19 vaccine or a placebo.

The V gene is TRBV7-6, the J gene TRBJ2-4; the match to TRBD1 covers 7 bases. CDR1 is SGHVS, CDR2 FNYEAQ, per germline. The ends lost 5 bases at V and 6 bases at J; junction bases unmatched: 13. The CDR3 length is 16 residues. The CDR3 loop is CASSPSYRDSLNIQYF. The CDR3 DNA reads TGTGCCAGCAGCCCGTCCTACCGGGACAGCTTAAACATTCAGTACTTC.

The rearrangement uses TRBV7-3 and TRBJ2-5, with 7 bases lining up with TRBD1. V lost 4 bases, J lost 7 bases, and 12 bases stayed unmatched. This CDR3 contains 15 residues. The germline V gene encodes CDR1 SGHTA and CDR2 FQGTGA. The CDR3 DNA sequence: TGTGCCAGCAGCTCGACGACAGGGTCGATTGGGACCCAGTACTTC. This gives the protein CASSSTTGSIGTQYF.

The genes are TRBV29-1 and TRBJ2-5; D is unresolved. The germline V gene has CDR1 SQVTM and CDR2 ANQGSEA. The CDR3 has 11 residues. With 7 bases removed from V and 5 bases from J, the gap between germline ends came to 11 bases. The CDR3: CSALAGETQYF. The CDR3 DNA reads TGCAGCGCTCTCGCCGGGGAGACCCAGTACTTC. Using reference TRBV29-1 and TRBJ2-5 for the parts outside the CDR3, the full variable domain is SAVISQKPSRDICQRGTSLTIQCQVDSQVTMMFWYRQQPGQSLTLIATANQGSEATYESGFVIDKFPISRPNLTFSTLTVSNMSPEDSSIYLCSALAGETQYFGPGTRLLVL.

The chain uses TRBV10-3 and TRBJ2-2; TRBD1 might be the D (5 bases). V lost 5 bases and J lost 6, with 19 bases in between. Germline V gene lookup returns CDR1 ENHRY and CDR2 SYGVKD. There are 16 residues in the CDR3. The chain's CDR3 is CAISPQGAEESGELFF. CDR3 DNA: TGTGCCATCAGTCCCCAAGGGGCCGAGGAGTCCGGGGAGCTGTTTTTT.

This chain joins TRBV5-1 and TRBJ1-4; D is possibly TRBD1 (6 bases). CDR3 size: 16 residues. The ends were cut back, 4 bases at V and 0 bases at J, with 13 bases in the middle. Germline lookup yields CDR1 SGHRS and CDR2 YFSETQ. The CDR3 nucleotides are TGCGCCAGCAGCCTGGGGACATCAACAACTAATGAAAAACTGTTTTTT. Translated: CASSLGTSTTNEKLFF.